This TCR beta chain derives from a study of cytomegalovirus exposure and HLA in healthy donors. V was shortened by 4 bases and J by 7 bases, with 19 bases between the two germline ends. From germline, CDR1 is SNHLY and CDR2 FYNNEI. The CDR3 contains 15 residues. Use of 60 Vbeta and 13 Jbeta primers characterized the PCR. Using immunoSEQ multiplex PCR, the repertoire was profiled, and TCRdb retains in-frame clones only, with some absent. The sample lists around 110,000 clones, roughly three quarters occurring once. The chain is built from TRBV2 and TRBJ1-2; D remains ambiguous. Sequences were obtained from PBMCs. The sequence came from a man aged 18 to 29 in good health and CMV-seronegative. CDR3 in DNA: TGTGCCAGCAGTGGGTCGGGAAGAAGCTTCATTGGCTACACCTTC. Translated, it gives CASSGSGRSFIGYTF.